These T cell receptor beta chains were read from a single sample in a study of type 1 regulatory T cells. Antigens of these TCRs are unknown. MiXCR, run by TCRdb on the reads, gives a single entry per CDR3 protein. The table has 35,000 to 50,000 distinct CDR3 sequences, 10% to 15% seen once. The sample comprised cultured non-Tr1 T cells, either the whole culture or a sorted T cell fraction (not recorded which). Receptors were obtained from a human donor in good health. CDR3s leave out the opening cysteine and the closing phenylalanine or tryptophan. D genes are given only for firm matches.

d_call,v_call,cdr3_aa
.,TRBV7-9,ASRPLGEKLF
.,TRBV4-3,ASSQGGQYRGDTQY
.,TRBV29-1,SLRGNTYNEQF
TRBD1,TRBV12-3/TRBV12-4,ASSPGQIDYGYT
TRBD2,TRBV5-6,ASSVLWTSETYEQY
.,TRBV3-1,ASSQAGPPFSYNSPLH
.,TRBV25-1,ASSGSGTENFEAF
TRBD1,TRBV29-1,SVPGQGNYGYT
TRBD1,TRBV5-1,ASRHGTGTGIPNEQF
.,TRBV6-5,ASSYSWDGEKLF
TRBD1,TRBV5-1,ASSLTGQVETPQH
TRBD2,TRBV6-5,ASSYSVLAGGDQETQY
TRBD1,TRBV20-1,SASVQGGGTDTQY
TRBD2,TRBV20-1,SARSPPGLAGGSGYEQY
TRBD1,TRBV19,ASTKGQVDQPQH
.,TRBV5-5,ASGFGYEQY
.,TRBV7-9,ASSYGTSTDTQY
TRBD1,TRBV4-1,ASSQEGQGTGGYT
TRBD1,TRBV5-1,ASSLRGPDYGYT
.,TRBV19,AGTPNYGTYYEQY
.,TRBV7-2,ASQRPAAQETQY
.,TRBV28,ASSLGQSDYEQY
TRBD2,TRBV5-5,ASSLSLTSPNTGELF
.,TRBV11-2,ASSLAWKETQY
.,TRBV9,ASSLSDKQETQY
.,TRBV7-2,ASSLMVASAYLRGQY
TRBD2,TRBV18,ASSPLVAGETGELF
TRBD2,TRBV4-2,ASSQVAGAVTGELF
.,TRBV6-5,AGSSPGANTQY
.,TRBV20-1,SAPWSGSPYNEQF
.,TRBV12-3/TRBV12-4,ANSYYSLATNEKLF
.,TRBV6-2/TRBV6-3,ASSYGDQRQF
.,TRBV11-1,ASSLAHGGVGDNEQF
TRBD2,TRBV24-1,ATSGAGSTDTQY
TRBD2,TRBV20-1,SAQTRGGSFVNEQF
TRBD1,TRBV5-1,ASSGRDRDTQY
.,TRBV20-1,SQTDPFTTEQY
TRBD1,TRBV12-3/TRBV12-4,ASSPGTVEAF
.,TRBV3-1,ASSQEAGNHQPQH
.,TRBV6-6,ASSPQPTGSGYT
.,TRBV21-1,ASSKVRTGDTDTQY
TRBD2,TRBV5-1,ASSLQTSGSWETQY
TRBD2,TRBV20-1,SARRTSGTGELF
.,TRBV18,ASSGDRSYEQY
.,TRBV5-1,ASSSDSGGELF
TRBD2,TRBV20-1,SARPLAGPYNEQF
.,TRBV9,ASSGRGVPQETQY
TRBD1,TRBV7-3,ASSKQGSGEQY